The 9 T cell receptor beta chains below were found in one sample sequenced in a study of neoadjuvant anti-PD-1 for oral cavity cancer. Produced via immunoSEQ multiplex PCR; TCRdb's table is partial and in-frame only. The table shows 10,000 to 15,000 clones, with over 65% occurring only once. The sample here was PBMCs, taken before nivolumab (anti-PD-1) treatment. All receptors derive from a person between 40 and 85 years old with oral cavity squamous cell carcinoma.

In DNA, the CDR3 is TGTGCCAGTAGTACCCGGACGGCGGCCCGGCTCTACAATGAGCAGTTCTTC. This encodes CASSTRTAARLYNEQFF. V is TRBV19 and J is TRBJ2-1; D unclear. The V gene's germline CDR1 is LNHDA and CDR2 SQIVND (reference sequence). CDR3 length: 17 residues. The V end was cut by 4 bases, the J end by 3 bases, with 19 bases between.

The chain joins TRBV29-1 to TRBJ2-5, with D tentatively TRBD2 (5 bases). The CDR3 covers 12 residues. CDR1 and CDR2 from the germline V gene are SQVTM and ANQGSEA. V was shortened by 5 bases and J by 4 bases, with 11 bases between the two germline ends. The CDR3 coding sequence is TGCAGCGTTCACGGGGTTCGAGAGACCCAGTACTTC. Translation: CSVHGVRETQYF.

CDR3 bases: TGTGCCAGCAGCCCCAAAATCAATGAGCAGTTCTTC. It yields the protein CASSPKINEQFF. The V gene is TRBV6-1, the J gene TRBJ2-1; D is uncertain. V was pared by 6 bases and J by 6 bases, with 9 bases between. Germline CDR1 and CDR2: MNHNS and SASEGT. The CDR3 contains 12 residues.

V usage is TRBV5-1 and J usage is TRBJ2-1; D is possibly TRBD1 or TRBD2 (7 bases each). The CDR3 is 16 amino acids. CDR1 is SGHRS and CDR2 is YFSETQ in the germline V gene. The V and J ends lost 4 bases and 0 bases respectively, with 14 bases between them. The CDR3 bases are TGCGCCAGCAGCAGCGGGACAGCGAGCTCCTACAATGAGCAGTTCTTC. This sequence encodes CASSSGTASSYNEQFF.

Concerning this clone itself: One junction end disagrees with the germline gene, perhaps due to a read error. The chain carries TRBV5-1 and TRBJ2-1, with a weak D call TRBD1 (6 bases). The CDR3 has 13 amino acids. CDR1 and CDR2 (germline): SGHRS, YFSETQ. The CDR3, as DNA: TGCGCCAGCAGTTTGGACAGAGACAATGAGCAGTTCTTC. Translated, it gives CASSLDRDNEQFF.

This chain uses TRBV13 with TRBJ1-1; D is ambiguous. This CDR3 has 14 amino acids. V lost 2 bases, J lost 0 bases, and 7 bases lay in between. The germline V gene has CDR1 PRHDT and CDR2 FYEKMQ (reference sequence). CDR3 in amino acids: CASSLRVMNTEAFF. The DNA of the CDR3 is TGTGCCAGCAGCTTACGGGTCATGAACACTGAAGCTTTCTTT.

V and J are TRBV14 and TRBJ2-1, with 8 bases aligning to TRBD2. The CDR3 consists of 16 residues. Germline V CDR1 and CDR2: SGHDN, FVKESK. V shed 1 base, J shed 6 bases, and the junction held 8 bases outside the gene matches. The CDR3 DNA sequence: TGTGCCAGCAGCCAAGGAGACGGGAGGGCGCGCAATGAGCAGTTCTTC. Protein: CASSQGDGRARNEQFF.

This clone was counted only a few times. This chain connects TRBV18 to TRBJ1-3, with D maybe TRBD1 (6 bases). Germline CDR1 KGHSH, CDR2 LQKENI. V was shortened by 3 bases and J by 1 base, with 7 bases between the two germline ends. The CDR3 covers 14 residues. The CDR3 sequence: CASSPQGSGNTIYF. The CDR3 DNA is TGTGCCAGCTCACCCCAGGGGTCTGGAAACACCATATATTTT.

The chain joins TRBV5-1 to TRBJ1-4, with 7 bases identical to TRBD1. V lost 1 base and J lost 5; bases outside the gene matches: 5. The germline gives CDR1 SGHRS, CDR2 YFSETQ. The CDR3 totals 15 residues. The CDR3 nucleotides are TGCGCCAGCAGCTTGAACCCGACAGGGAATGAAAAACTGTTTTTT. Its protein is CASSLNPTGNEKLFF. Based on the CDR3 plus reference TRBV5-1 and TRBJ1-4, the full variable domain is KAGVTQTPRYLIKTRGQQVTLSCSPISGHRSVSWYQQTPGQGLQFLFEYFSETQRNKGNFPGRFSGRQFSNSRSEMNVSTLELGDSALYLCASSLNPTGNEKLFFGSGTQLSVL.